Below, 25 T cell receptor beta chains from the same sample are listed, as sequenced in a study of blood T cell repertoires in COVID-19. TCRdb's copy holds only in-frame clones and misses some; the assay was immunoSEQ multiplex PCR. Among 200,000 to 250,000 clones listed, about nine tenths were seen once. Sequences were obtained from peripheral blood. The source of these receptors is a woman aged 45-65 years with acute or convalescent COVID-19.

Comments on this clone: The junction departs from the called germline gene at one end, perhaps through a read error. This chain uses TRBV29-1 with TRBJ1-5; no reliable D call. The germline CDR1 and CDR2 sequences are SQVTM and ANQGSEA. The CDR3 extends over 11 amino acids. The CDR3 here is CSVEDDYGRDF. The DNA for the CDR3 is TGCAGCGTTGAGGATGACTACGGGCGGGATTTT. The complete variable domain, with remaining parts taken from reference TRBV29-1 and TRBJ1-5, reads SAVISQKPSRDICQRGTSLTIQCQVDSQVTMMFWYRQQPGQSLTLIATANQGSEATYESGFVIDKFPISRPNLTFSTLTVSNMSPEDSSIYLCSVEDDYGRDFGDGTRLSIL.

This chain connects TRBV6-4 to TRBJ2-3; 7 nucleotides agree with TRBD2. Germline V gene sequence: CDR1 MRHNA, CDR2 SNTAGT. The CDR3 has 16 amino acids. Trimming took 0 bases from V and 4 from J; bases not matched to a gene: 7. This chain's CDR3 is CASSDSVGGRPDTQYF. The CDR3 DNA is TGTGCCAGCAGTGACTCTGTGGGAGGGAGGCCAGATACGCAGTATTTT.

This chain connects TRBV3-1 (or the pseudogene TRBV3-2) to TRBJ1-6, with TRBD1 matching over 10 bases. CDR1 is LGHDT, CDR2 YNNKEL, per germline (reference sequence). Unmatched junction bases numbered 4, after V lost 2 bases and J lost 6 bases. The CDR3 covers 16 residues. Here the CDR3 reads CASSQRDRGFNSPLHF. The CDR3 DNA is TGTGCCAGCAGCCAACGGGACAGGGGATTTAATTCACCCCTCCACTTT.

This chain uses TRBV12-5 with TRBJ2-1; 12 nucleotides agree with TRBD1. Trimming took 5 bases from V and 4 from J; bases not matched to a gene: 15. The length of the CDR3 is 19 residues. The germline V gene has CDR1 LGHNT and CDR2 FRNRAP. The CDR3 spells CASGPPGTGGLYTYNEQFF. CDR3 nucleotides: TGTGCTAGTGGTCCACCCGGGACAGGGGGCCTCTATACTTACAATGAGCAGTTCTTC.

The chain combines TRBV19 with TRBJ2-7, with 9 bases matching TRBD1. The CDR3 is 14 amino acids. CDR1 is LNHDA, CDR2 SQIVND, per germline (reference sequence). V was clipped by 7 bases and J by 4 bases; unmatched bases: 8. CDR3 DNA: TGTGCCAGTACCCCGGGACAGGGCCCTTACGAGCAGTACTTC. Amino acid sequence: CASTPGQGPYEQYF.

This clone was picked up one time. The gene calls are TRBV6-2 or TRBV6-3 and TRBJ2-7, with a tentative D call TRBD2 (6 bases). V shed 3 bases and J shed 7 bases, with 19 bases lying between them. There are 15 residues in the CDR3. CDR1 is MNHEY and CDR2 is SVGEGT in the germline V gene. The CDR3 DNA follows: TGTGCCAGCAGTTATGGAGGGATTATTACCTTGGAGCAGTACTTC. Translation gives CASSYGGIITLEQYF.

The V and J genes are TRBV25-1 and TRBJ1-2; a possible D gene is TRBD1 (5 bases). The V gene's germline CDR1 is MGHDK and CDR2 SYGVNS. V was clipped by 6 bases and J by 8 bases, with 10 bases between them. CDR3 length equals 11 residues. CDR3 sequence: CASSGAGGYTF. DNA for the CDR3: TGTGCCAGCAGCGGGGCGGGGGGCTACACCTTC.

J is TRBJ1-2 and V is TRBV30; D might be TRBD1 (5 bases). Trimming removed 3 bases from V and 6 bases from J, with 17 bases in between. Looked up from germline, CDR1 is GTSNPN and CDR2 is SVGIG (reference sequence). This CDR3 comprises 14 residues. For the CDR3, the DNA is TGTGCCTGGAGACGGGGTGAGGAGGGGAATGGCTACACCTTC. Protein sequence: CAWRRGEEGNGYTF.

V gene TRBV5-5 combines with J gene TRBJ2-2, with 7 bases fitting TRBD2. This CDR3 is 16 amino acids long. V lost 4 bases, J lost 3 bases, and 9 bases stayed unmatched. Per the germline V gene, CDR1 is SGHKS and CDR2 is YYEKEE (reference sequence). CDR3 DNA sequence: TGTGCCAGCAGCGAAGTACGGGGGGACTACACCGGGGAGCTGTTTTTT. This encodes CASSEVRGDYTGELFF.

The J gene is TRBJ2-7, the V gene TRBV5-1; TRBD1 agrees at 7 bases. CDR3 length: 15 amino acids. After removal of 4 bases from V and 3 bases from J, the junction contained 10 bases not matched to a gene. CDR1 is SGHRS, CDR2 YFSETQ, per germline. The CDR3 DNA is TGCGCCAGCAGCCCTCCGGGACAGCCCTTCTACGAGCAGTACTTC. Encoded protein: CASSPPGQPFYEQYF. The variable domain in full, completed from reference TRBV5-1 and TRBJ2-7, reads KAGVTQTPRYLIKTRGQQVTLSCSPISGHRSVSWYQQTPGQGLQFLFEYFSETQRNKGNFPGRFSGRQFSNSRSEMNVSTLELGDSALYLCASSPPGQPFYEQYFGPGTRLTVT.

DNA of the CDR3: TGCGCCAGCAGCCTTGGCAGGTTGAACACTGAAGCTTTCTTT. Amino acids: CASSLGRLNTEAFF. This rearrangement joins TRBV4-1 to TRBJ1-1, with no clear D. The CDR3 is 14 residues long. V lost 4 bases to trimming and J lost 0 bases, with 9 bases between them. Germline-derived CDR1 and CDR2 are MGHRA and YSYEKL.

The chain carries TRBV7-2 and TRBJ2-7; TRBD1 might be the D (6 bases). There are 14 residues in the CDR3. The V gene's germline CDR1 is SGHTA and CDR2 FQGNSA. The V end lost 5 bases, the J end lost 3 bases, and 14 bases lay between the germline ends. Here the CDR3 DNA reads TGTGCCAGCAGCATGAGGACAGTTAGCTACGAGCAGTACTTC. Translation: CASSMRTVSYEQYF.

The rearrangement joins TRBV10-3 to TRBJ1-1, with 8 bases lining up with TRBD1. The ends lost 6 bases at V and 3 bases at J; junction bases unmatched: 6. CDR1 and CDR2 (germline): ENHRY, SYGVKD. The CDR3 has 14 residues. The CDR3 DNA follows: TGTGCCATCAGCTCCAGGGGGCGCGACACTGAAGCTTTCTTT. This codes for CAISSRGRDTEAFF.

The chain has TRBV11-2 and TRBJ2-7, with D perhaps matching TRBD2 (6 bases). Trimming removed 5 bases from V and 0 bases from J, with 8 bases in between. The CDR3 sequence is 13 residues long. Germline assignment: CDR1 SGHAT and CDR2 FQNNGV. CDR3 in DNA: TGTGCCAGCAGCGGCGGGACCTCCTACGAGCAGTACTTC. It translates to CASSGGTSYEQYF.

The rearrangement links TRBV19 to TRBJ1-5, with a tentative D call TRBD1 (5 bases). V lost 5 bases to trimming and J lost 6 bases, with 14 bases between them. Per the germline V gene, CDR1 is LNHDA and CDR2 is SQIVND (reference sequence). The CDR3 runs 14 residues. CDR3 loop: CASSVWGGGQPQHF. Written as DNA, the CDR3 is TGTGCCAGTAGTGTGTGGGGCGGCGGTCAGCCCCAGCATTTT. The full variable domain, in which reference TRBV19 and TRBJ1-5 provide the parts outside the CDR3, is DGGITQSPKYLFRKEGQNVTLSCEQNLNHDAMYWYRQDPGQGLRLIYYSQIVNDFQKGDIAEGYSVSREKKESFPLTVTSAQKNPTAFYLCASSVWGGGQPQHFGDGTRLSIL.

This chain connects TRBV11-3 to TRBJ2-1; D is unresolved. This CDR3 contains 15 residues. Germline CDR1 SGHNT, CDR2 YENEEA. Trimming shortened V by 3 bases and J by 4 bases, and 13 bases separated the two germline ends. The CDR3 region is CASSFSRDPYNEQFF. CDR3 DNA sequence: TGTGCCAGCAGCTTCTCTAGAGACCCATACAATGAGCAGTTCTTC. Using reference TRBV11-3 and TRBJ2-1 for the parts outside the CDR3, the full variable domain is EAGVVQSPRYKIIEKKQPVAFWCNPISGHNTLYWYLQNLGQGPELLIRYENEEAVDDSQLPKDRFSAERLKGVDSTLKIQPAELGDSAVYLCASSFSRDPYNEQFFGPGTRLTVL.

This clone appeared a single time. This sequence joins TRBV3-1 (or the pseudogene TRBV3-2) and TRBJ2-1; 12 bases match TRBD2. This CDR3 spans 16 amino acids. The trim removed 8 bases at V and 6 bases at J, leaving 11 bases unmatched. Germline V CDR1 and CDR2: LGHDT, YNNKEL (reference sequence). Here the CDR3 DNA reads TGTGCCAGCGCCGCTCAGAGACTAGCGGGAGTCAATGAGCAGTTCTTC. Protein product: CASAAQRLAGVNEQFF.

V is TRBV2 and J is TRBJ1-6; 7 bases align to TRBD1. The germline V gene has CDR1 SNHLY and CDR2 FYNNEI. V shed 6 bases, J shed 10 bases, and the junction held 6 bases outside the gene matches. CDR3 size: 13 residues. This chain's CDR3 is CASSLDRWSPLHF. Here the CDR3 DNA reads TGTGCCAGCAGCTTGGACAGGTGGTCACCCCTCCACTTT. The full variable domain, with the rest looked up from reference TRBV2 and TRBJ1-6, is EPEVTQTPSHQVTQMGQEVILRCVPISNHLYFYWYRQILGQKVEFLVSFYNNEISEKSEIFDDQFSVERPDGSNFTLKIRSTKLEDSAMYFCASSLDRWSPLHFGNGTRLTVT.

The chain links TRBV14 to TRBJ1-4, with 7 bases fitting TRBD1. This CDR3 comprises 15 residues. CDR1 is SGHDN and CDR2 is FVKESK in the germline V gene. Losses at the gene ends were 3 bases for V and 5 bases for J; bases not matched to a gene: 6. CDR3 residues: CASSQTGRGNEKLFF. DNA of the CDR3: TGTGCCAGCAGCCAGACAGGGAGAGGGAATGAAAAACTGTTTTTT.

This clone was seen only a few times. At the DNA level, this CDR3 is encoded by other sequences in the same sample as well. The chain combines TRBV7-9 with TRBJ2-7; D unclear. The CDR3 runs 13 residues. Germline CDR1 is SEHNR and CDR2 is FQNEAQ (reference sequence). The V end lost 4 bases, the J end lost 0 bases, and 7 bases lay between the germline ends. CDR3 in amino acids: CASSSQVSYEQYF. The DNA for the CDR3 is TGTGCCAGCAGCTCCCAGGTCTCCTACGAGCAGTACTTC.

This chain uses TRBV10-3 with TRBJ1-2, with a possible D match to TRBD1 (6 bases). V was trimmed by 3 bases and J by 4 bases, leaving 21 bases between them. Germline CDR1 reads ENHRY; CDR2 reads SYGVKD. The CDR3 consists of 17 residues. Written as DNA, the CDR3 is TGTGCCATCAGTGAACCTTACTTCAGACAGGCCGTCTATGGCTACACCTTC. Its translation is CAISEPYFRQAVYGYTF.

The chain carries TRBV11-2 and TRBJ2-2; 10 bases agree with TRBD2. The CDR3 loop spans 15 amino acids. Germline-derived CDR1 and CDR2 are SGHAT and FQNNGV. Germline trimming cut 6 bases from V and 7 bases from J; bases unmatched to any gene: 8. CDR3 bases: TGTGCCAGCAGTTACGTAGCGGGAGGCGACGGGGAGCTGTTTTTT. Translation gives CASSYVAGGDGELFF.

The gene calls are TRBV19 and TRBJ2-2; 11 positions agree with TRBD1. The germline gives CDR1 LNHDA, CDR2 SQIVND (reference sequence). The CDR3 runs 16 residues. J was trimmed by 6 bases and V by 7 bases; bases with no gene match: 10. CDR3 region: CASIPAVDRGPGELFF. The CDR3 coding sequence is TGTGCCAGTATTCCAGCGGTGGACAGGGGGCCCGGGGAGCTGTTTTTT.

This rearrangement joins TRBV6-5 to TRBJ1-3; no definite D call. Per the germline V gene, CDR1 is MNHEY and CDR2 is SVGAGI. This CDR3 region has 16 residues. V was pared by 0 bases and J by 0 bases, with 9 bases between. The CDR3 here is CASSYSPLASGNTIYF. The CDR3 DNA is TGTGCCAGCAGTTACTCTCCGTTGGCCTCTGGAAACACCATATATTTT.

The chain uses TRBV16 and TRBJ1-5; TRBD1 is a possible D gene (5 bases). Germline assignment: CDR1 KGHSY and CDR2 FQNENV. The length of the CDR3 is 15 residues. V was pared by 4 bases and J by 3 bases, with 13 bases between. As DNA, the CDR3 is TGTGCCAGCAGCCCCTTGGGGGGACTCAATCAGCCCCAGCATTTT. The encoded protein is CASSPLGGLNQPQHF.